The clone carrying this T cell receptor (beta chain) was seen only once. The data derive from a study of blood T cell repertoires in COVID-19. Original analysis: The assay estimated nucleated cells by amplifying reference gene primers. TCRdb keeps only in-frame clones here, not all; method: immunoSEQ multiplex PCR. D and trimming come from the DNA, and the V and J calls and clone size come from that table. The sample contains roughly 220,000 clones, roughly 83% of which appear only once. Sequencing was done on a sample of PBMCs or T cells enriched from blood (not recorded which). The sequence came from a middle-aged woman with acute COVID-19.

The CDR3 DNA reads as TGTGCCAGCAGTTTTAATCCGCAGGGGGCGAACACCGGGGAGCTGTTTTTT. Its translation: CASSFNPQGANTGELFF. The chain combines TRBV27 with TRBJ2-2; 7 positions match TRBD1. CDR3 size: 17 residues. Trimming removed 3 bases from V and 0 bases from J; junction bases left unmatched: 7. Per the germline V gene, CDR1 is MNHEY and CDR2 is SMNVEV (reference sequence).